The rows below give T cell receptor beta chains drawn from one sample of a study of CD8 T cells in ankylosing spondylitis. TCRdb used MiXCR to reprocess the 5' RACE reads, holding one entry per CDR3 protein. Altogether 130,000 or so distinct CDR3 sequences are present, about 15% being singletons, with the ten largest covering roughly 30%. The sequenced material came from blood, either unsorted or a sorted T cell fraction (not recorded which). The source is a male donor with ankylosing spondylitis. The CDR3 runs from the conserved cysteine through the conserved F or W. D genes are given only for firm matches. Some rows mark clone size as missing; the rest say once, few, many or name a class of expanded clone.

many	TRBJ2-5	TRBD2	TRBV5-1	TGCGCCAGCAGCTTCGAGGGAGGGCCCTCTGAGACCCAGTACTTC	CASSFEGGPSETQYF
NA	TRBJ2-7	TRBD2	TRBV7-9	TGTGCCAGCAGCCCGAGCGGGAGGGCCCCCTACGAGCAGTACTTC	CASSPSGRAPYEQYF
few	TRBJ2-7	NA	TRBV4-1	TGCGCCAGCAGCCCTGGCCCGGCTAGCAGTTCCTACGAGCAGTACTTC	CASSPGPASSSYEQYF
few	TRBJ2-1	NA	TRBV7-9	TGTGCCAGCAGCTTTGGCCCGGATGAGCAGTTCTTC	CASSFGPDEQFF
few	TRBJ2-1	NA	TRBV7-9	TGTGCCAGCAGCCCAGGGTTGGGGGAGAGGAATGAGCAGTTCTTC	CASSPGLGERNEQFF
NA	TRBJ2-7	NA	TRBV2	TGTGCCAGCAGTGGAGGGATCGGAATCGGATTC	CASSGGIGIGF
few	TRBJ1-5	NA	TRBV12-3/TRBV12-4	TGTGCCAGCGGGACAATCTATAGCAATCAGCCCCAGCATTTT	CASGTIYSNQPQHF
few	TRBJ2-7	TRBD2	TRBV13	TGTGCCAGCAGCTTTGAGACTAGCGGGAGGTCCTACGAGCAGTACTTC	CASSFETSGRSYEQYF
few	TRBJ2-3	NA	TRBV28	TGTGCCAGCAGTTTGGCGGGCCGGGGCACAGATACGCAGTATTTT	CASSLAGRGTDTQYF
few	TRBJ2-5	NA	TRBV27	TGTGCCAGCAGTCTCACCGGCCAACAACTAGGGGTGGAGACCCAGTACTTC	CASSLTGQQLGVETQYF
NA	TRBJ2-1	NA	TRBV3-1	TGTGCCAGCAGCCAAGTCTCGGGGGCGGGTGAGCAGTTCTTC	CASSQVSGAGEQFF
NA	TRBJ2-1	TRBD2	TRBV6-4	TGTGCCAGCAGTCGCACTCCTTACCTACTTGGGACTAGCGGGAGGGCCGTAAGCAATGAGCAGTTCTTC	CASSRTPYLLGTSGRAVSNEQFF
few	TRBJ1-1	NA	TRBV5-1	TGCGCCAGCAGCCCGGGGGGGTCATTTGGGGCGCAACTCACTGAAGCTTTCTTT	CASSPGGSFGAQLTEAFF
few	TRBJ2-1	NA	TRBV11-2	TGTGCCAGCAGCTTCACAGGGACCTACAATGAGCAGTTCTTC	CASSFTGTYNEQFF
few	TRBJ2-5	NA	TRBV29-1	TGCAGCGTTGTCGGGCCAGACCAAGAGACCCAGTACTTC	CSVVGPDQETQYF
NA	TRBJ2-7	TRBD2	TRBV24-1	TGTGCCACCAGTGACCCGGCTCCGGGACTAGCGGGACTCGACTACGAGCAGTACTTC	CATSDPAPGLAGLDYEQYF
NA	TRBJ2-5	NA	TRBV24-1	TGTGCCACCAGTGATTTCTCGGGGACCCAAGAGACCCAGTACTTC	CATSDFSGTQETQYF
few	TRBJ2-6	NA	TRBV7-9	TGTGCCAGCAGCTTAGAGGGGACGCCCCTTGGGGCCAACGTCCTGACTTTC	CASSLEGTPLGANVLTF
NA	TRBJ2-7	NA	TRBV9	TGTGCCAGCAGCGTAGATGGGGCGGAGCAGTACTTC	CASSVDGAEQYF
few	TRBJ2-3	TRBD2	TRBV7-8	TGTGCTACGAGGCTAGCGGGAAGCACAGATACGCAGTATTTT	CATRLAGSTDTQYF
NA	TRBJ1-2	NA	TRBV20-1	TGCAGTGCTAGTTATAGGGAGAACAACTATGGCTACACCTTC	CSASYRENNYGYTF
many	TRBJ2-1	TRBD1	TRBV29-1	TGCAGCGTTGAGGGGACAGGGTCCTACAATGAGCAGTTCTTC	CSVEGTGSYNEQFF
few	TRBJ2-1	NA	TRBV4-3	TGCGCCAGCAGCCCGATCGCGCATTCCTACAATGAGCAGTTCTTC	CASSPIAHSYNEQFF